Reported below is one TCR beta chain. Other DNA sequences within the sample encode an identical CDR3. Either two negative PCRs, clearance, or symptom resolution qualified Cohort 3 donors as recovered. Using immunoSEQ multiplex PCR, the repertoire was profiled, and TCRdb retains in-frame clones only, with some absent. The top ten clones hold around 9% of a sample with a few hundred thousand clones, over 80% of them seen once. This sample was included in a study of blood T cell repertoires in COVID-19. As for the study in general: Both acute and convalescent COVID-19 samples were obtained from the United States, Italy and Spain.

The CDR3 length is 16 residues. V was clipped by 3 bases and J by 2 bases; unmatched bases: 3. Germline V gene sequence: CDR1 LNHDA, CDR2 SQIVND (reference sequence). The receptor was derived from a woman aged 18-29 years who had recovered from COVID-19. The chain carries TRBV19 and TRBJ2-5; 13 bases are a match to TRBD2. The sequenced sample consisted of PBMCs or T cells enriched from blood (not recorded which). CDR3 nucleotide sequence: TGTGCCAGTAGTATTGGGGGACTAGCGGGACAAGAGACCCAGTACTTC. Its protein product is CASSIGGLAGQETQYF. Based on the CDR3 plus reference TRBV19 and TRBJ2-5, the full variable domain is DGGITQSPKYLFRKEGQNVTLSCEQNLNHDAMYWYRQDPGQGLRLIYYSQIVNDFQKGDIAEGYSVSREKKESFPLTVTSAQKNPTAFYLCASSIGGLAGQETQYFGPGTRLLVL.